Detailed here is one TCR beta chain. This sample was taken from a study of OX40 agonist ivuxolimab in advanced cancers. Sequenced by immunoSEQ multiplex PCR; TCRdb stores in-frame clones only, minus some. The sample holds tens of thousands of clones, 88% seen once. Trimming took 4 bases from V and 5 from J; bases not matched to a gene: 16. Germline values: CDR1 SGHNT, CDR2 YYREEE (reference sequence). The CDR3 runs 17 residues. This chain uses TRBV5-4 with TRBJ2-5; 8 bases fit TRBD2. This receptor was obtained from an adult with an advanced solid tumor such as melanoma, head and neck, liver or kidney cancer. The input for sequencing was CD4+ or CD8+ T cells sorted from blood, taken in a trial of the OX40 agonist ivuxolimab. As DNA, the CDR3 is TGTGCCAGCAGCAGCTACGGGAGGAGCGGGAGAGGGGAGACCCAGTACTTC. This encodes CASSSYGRSGRGETQYF. The full variable domain, in which reference TRBV5-4 and TRBJ2-5 provide the parts outside the CDR3, is ETGVTQSPTHLIKTRGQQVTLRCSSQSGHNTVSWYQQALGQGPQFIFQYYREEENGRGNFPPRFSGLQFPNYSSELNVNALELDDSALYLCASSSYGRSGRGETQYFGPGTRLLVL.